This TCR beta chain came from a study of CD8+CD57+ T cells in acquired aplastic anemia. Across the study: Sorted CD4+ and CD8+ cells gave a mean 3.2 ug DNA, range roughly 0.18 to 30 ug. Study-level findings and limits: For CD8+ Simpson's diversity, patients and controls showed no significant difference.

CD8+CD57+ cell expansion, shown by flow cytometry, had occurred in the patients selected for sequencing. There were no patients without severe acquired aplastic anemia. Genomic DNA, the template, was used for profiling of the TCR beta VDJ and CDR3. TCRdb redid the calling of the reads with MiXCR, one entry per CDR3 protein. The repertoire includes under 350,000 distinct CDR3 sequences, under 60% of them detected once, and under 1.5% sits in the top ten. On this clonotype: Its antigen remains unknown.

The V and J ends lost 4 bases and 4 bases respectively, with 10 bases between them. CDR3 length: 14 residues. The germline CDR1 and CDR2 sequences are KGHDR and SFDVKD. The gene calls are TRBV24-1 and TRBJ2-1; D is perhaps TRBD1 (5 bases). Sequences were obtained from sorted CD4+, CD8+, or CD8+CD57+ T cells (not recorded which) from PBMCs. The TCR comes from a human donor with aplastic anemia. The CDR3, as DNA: TGTGCCACCAGTGAGCCAAGACAGTACAATGAGCAGTTCTTC. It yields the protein CATSEPRQYNEQFF.